Ten or more counts support the clone carrying this T cell receptor beta chain. V lost 4 bases to trimming and J lost 0 bases, with 9 bases between them. CDR3 length equals 14 residues. Germline CDR1 LGHDT, CDR2 YNNKEL (reference sequence). The sample belongs to a study of T cells in Graves' hyperthyroidism and ophthalmopathy. Any patient presenting with uncontrolled infection, other autoimmune disease, pregnancy or lactation was left out. This sample holds PBMCs from approximately 9 ml fresh peripheral blood. TCR beta CDR3 regions were amplified from RNA transcripts. First-round RT-PCR targeting the TCR CDR3 was performed with the HTBI primer set. From the multiplex PCR reads, TCRdb called clonotypes with MiXCR, one entry per CDR3 protein. This table holds about 130,000 distinct CDR3 sequences, around 20% found once.

This chain joins TRBV3-1 and TRBJ1-2; D unclear. The sequence derives from a woman between 50 and 59 years old with Graves' hyperthyroidism that later progressed to Graves' ophthalmopathy. Input material: blood. CDR3 amino acids: CASSPGFTNYGYTF. The CDR3 nucleotides read TGTGCCAGCAGCCCCGGGTTTACTAACTATGGCTACACCTTC.